A single sample gave rise to the 17 T cell receptor beta chains below, sequenced in a study of radiotherapy plus CTLA-4 blockade in lung cancer. Assay used: immunoSEQ multiplex PCR; TCRdb lists only in-frame clones, some missing. The profile shows about 78,000 clones, around nine tenths of them singletons. This specimen was peripheral blood, taken from a patient treated with radiotherapy plus ipilimumab. The receptors were sampled from a human donor with non-small cell lung cancer who had stable disease on radiotherapy plus ipilimumab.

The V call is TRBV7-9, the J call TRBJ2-5; TRBD2 matches at 8 bases. Trimming at V came to 5 bases and at J to 1 base, leaving 9 bases not matched to a gene. Germline-derived CDR1 and CDR2 are SEHNR and FQNEAQ (reference sequence). The CDR3 has 16 amino acids. DNA for the CDR3: TGTGCCAGCAGCCCTCCAGCGGGGGTGTTCCAAGAGACCCAGTACTTC. Encoded protein: CASSPPAGVFQETQYF.

This clone was detected only a few times. V gene TRBV20-1 combines with J gene TRBJ1-5, with no clear D. Trimming pared 3 bases from V and 9 bases from J, leaving 9 bases between. The CDR3 extends over 11 amino acids. Germline CDR1 is DFQATT and CDR2 is SNEGSKA (reference sequence). CDR3 DNA sequence: TGCAGTGCTAGCGAGAAGGGGCCCCAGCATTTT. Translation gives CSASEKGPQHF.

V and J are TRBV9 and TRBJ2-3; 8 bases align to TRBD2. Unmatched junction bases numbered 3, after V lost 0 bases and J lost 3 bases. Germline V gives CDR1 SGDLS, CDR2 YYNGEE. The CDR3 extends over 15 amino acids. CDR3 coding DNA: TGTGCCAGCAGCGTAGACAGCGGGGGTACAGATACGCAGTATTTT. It yields the protein CASSVDSGGTDTQYF.

CDR3 nucleotide sequence: TGTGCCAGCAGCTTACAAGGCCCGAACACCGGGGAGCTGTTTTTT. Amino acid sequence: CASSLQGPNTGELFF. The chain recombines TRBV7-3 with TRBJ2-2; no reliable D call. With 2 bases removed from V and 0 bases from J, the gap between germline ends came to 7 bases. The CDR3 covers 15 residues. CDR1 is SGHTA and CDR2 is FQGTGA in the germline V gene.

This chain connects TRBV2 to TRBJ2-7; D is undetermined. Per germline, CDR1 SNHLY and CDR2 FYNNEI. V was cut by 6 bases and J by 3 bases, with 9 bases left in between. This CDR3 is built from 12 residues. CDR3 in DNA: TGTGCCAGCAGGAAGGGAAACTACGAGCAGTACTTC. Its protein product is CASRKGNYEQYF.

The V gene is TRBV28, the J gene TRBJ2-7; 7 bases align to TRBD2. V was pared by 2 bases and J by 6 bases, with 4 bases of the junction left unmatched. This CDR3 contains 13 residues. Germline CDR1 and CDR2: MDHEN and SYDVKM. CDR3 bases: TGTGCCAGCAGTTTAGCGGGGGTTCTCGAGCAGTACTTC. Amino acids: CASSLAGVLEQYF.

The chain is built from TRBV5-1 and TRBJ2-2; D might be TRBD1 or TRBD2, each matching 5 bases. This CDR3 region has 13 residues. Between the trimmed V and J ends, which lost 4 bases and 7 bases, there was a span of 11 bases. Per germline, CDR1 SGHRS and CDR2 YFSETQ. The CDR3 sequence: CASSRDLNGELFF. Written as DNA, the CDR3 is TGCGCCAGCAGCCGGGACCTGAACGGGGAGCTGTTTTTT.

V gene TRBV7-8 combines with J gene TRBJ1-2; D perhaps matches TRBD1 (6 bases). V lost 1 base and J lost 3, with 18 bases in between. The CDR3 covers 17 residues. In germline, CDR1 is SGHVS, CDR2 FQNEAQ. CDR3 protein: CASSLGSPGEYYYGYTF. CDR3 DNA: TGTGCCAGCAGCTTAGGAAGCCCAGGGGAGTATTACTATGGCTACACCTTC.

Concerning this clone: The junction differs from germline at one of its ends, possibly a read error. The chain is built from TRBV2 and TRBJ1-2; perhaps TRBD1 as D (6 bases). CDR1 is SNHLY, CDR2 FYNNEI, per germline. The CDR3 runs to 14 residues. CDR3 amino acids: CASSEGQKIYGYTF. Written as DNA, the CDR3 is TGTGCCAGCAGCGAAGGACAGAAAATCTATGGCTACACCTTC. Full variable domain (missing parts from reference TRBV2 and TRBJ1-2): EPEVTQTPSHQVTQMGQEVILRCVPISNHLYFYWYRQILGQKVEFLVSFYNNEISEKSEIFDDQFSVERPDGSNFTLKIRSTKLEDSAMYFCASSEGQKIYGYTFGSGTRLTVV.

The table lists this clone with a few counts. The chain recombines TRBV6-4 with TRBJ1-5; unclear D gene. CDR1 and CDR2 (germline): MRHNA, SNTAGT. Trimming took 2 bases from V and 9 from J, leaving 8 bases between them. This CDR3 has 12 amino acids. CDR3 nucleotide sequence: TGTGCCAGCAGTGACGGGAGTGGGCCCCAGCATTTT. Translating it yields CASSDGSGPQHF.

The chain links TRBV11-2 to TRBJ1-2, with D tentatively TRBD1 (5 bases). The V gene lost 5 bases and the J gene lost 6 bases, with 19 bases spanning the gap. CDR3 length: 15 amino acids. Germline V gene lookup returns CDR1 SGHAT and CDR2 FQNNGV. The CDR3 here is CASSMGVGAANGYTF. The CDR3 DNA is TGTGCCAGCAGCATGGGGGTTGGGGCGGCGAATGGCTACACCTTC.

The chain has TRBV6-1 and TRBJ1-5; the D is unclear. V lost 7 bases to trimming and J lost 3 bases, with 10 bases between them. The germline gives CDR1 MNHNS, CDR2 SASEGT. The CDR3 spans 13 residues. Written as DNA, the CDR3 is TGTGCCAGCAAGGCGGGAACCAATCAGCCCCAGCATTTT. Its translation is CASKAGTNQPQHF.

This chain connects TRBV19 to TRBJ2-3, with TRBD2 identical over 12 bases. From germline, CDR1 is LNHDA and CDR2 SQIVND (reference sequence). The V gene end was trimmed by 4 bases and the J gene end by 2 bases; junction bases not matched to a gene: 4. The CDR3 runs to 16 residues. CDR3 bases: TGTGCCAGTAGTAAACTAGCGGGGGGTGCCACAGATACGCAGTATTTT. Translation gives CASSKLAGGATDTQYF.

This clone was seen more than once but under ten times. The chain employs TRBV6-1 and TRBJ2-2, with TRBD2 as a possible D gene (6 bases). Germline CDR1 MNHNS, CDR2 SASEGT. V lost 5 bases and J 7 bases, leaving 14 bases between the germline ends. CDR3 length: 14 amino acids. The CDR3: CASSNGGFSGELFF. In DNA, the CDR3 is TGTGCCAGCAGTAACGGGGGATTCAGCGGGGAGCTGTTTTTT.

This rearrangement joins TRBV2 to TRBJ2-1, with D unclear. This CDR3 region has 11 residues. Trimming left V 6 bases short and J 10 bases short, with 10 bases between. The germline gives CDR1 SNHLY, CDR2 FYNNEI. CDR3 nucleotide sequence: TGTGCCAGCAGACTGATTGTGGAGCAGTTCTTC. Protein sequence: CASRLIVEQFF.

The chain couples TRBV7-6 to TRBJ2-1; either TRBD1 or TRBD2 may supply D (5 bases each). CDR1 is SGHVS, CDR2 FNYEAQ, per germline. The CDR3 has 16 residues. Trimming took off 5 bases at V and 3 bases at J, with 17 bases between the two ends. CDR3 in DNA: TGTGCCAGCAGCGGGTCGTCTGCAGGGAGCTACAATGAGCAGTTCTTC. Encoded protein: CASSGSSAGSYNEQFF.

V usage is TRBV15 and J usage is TRBJ1-2, with D possibly TRBD1 on 5 matching bases. The germline V and J ends were trimmed by 4 bases and 4 bases, with 19 bases remaining between them. In germline, CDR1 is LNHNV, CDR2 YYDKDF (reference sequence). The CDR3 spans 16 residues. Here the CDR3 DNA reads TGTGCCACCAGCAAAGGGAGAAATGGGCAGGGCTATGGCTACACCTTC. Translated, it gives CATSKGRNGQGYGYTF.